Reported below is one TCR beta chain. Its antigen is not identified. The CDR3 runs to 17 residues. The germline gives CDR1 SGDLS, CDR2 YYNGEE. After removal of 3 bases from V and 0 bases from J, the junction contained 3 bases not matched to a gene. From the RT-PCR reads, TCRdb called clonotypes with MiXCR, one entry per CDR3 protein. Seen here are 500,000 to 600,000 distinct CDR3 sequences, more than 15% observed once, and the top ten hold 3%. The sample originates from a study of response to subunit inactivated influenza vaccine. Overall study findings and caveats: Authors suggested that a seasonal influenza vaccination recruits few new T cells each time.

The source is a man between 50 and 70 years old who received an inactivated influenza vaccine. Sequencing used CD4+ T cells sorted from PBMCs, obtained roughly 24 months after vaccination. The chain carries TRBV9 and TRBJ2-4; 13 bases agree with TRBD2. Written as DNA, the CDR3 is TGTGCCAGCAGCGAGGGACTAGCGGGACTAGCCAAAAACATTCAGTACTTC. Its protein is CASSEGLAGLAKNIQYF.